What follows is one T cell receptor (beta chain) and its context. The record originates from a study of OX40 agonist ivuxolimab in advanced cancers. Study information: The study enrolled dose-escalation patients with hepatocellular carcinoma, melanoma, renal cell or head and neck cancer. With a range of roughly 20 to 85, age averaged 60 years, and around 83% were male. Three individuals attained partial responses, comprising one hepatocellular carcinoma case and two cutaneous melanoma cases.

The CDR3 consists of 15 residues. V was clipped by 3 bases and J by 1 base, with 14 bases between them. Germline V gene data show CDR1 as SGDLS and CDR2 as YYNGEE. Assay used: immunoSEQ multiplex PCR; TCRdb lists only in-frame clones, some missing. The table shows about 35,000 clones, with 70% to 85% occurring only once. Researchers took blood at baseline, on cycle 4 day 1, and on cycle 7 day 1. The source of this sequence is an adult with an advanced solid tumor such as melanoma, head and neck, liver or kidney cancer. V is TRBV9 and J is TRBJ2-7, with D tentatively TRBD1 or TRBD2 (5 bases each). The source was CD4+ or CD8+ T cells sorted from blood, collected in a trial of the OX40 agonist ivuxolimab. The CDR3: CASSGRDGVSYEQYF. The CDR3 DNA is TGTGCCAGCAGCGGCCGGGACGGAGTTTCCTACGAGCAGTACTTC.